The present TCR beta chain was sequenced within a study of blood T cell repertoires in COVID-19. Participant ages covered roughly 18 to 89 years across 25 or so US areas. J was trimmed by 4 bases and V by 4 bases; bases with no gene match: 7. This CDR3 is 15 amino acids long. Germline V CDR1 and CDR2: PRHDT, FYEKMQ (reference sequence). Study processing details: Cell counts per sample came from amplifying reference gene primers. Method: immunoSEQ multiplex PCR; TCRdb's copy keeps in-frame clones and lacks some. From that table come the V and J calls and clone size; the DNA was used to work out D and trimming. The repertoire holds 200,000 to 250,000 clones, with 75% to 90% as singletons.

The J gene is TRBJ2-3, the V gene TRBV13, with 8 bases identical to TRBD2. The sequence derives from a woman in her twenties or thirties who had been exposed to COVID-19. The sequenced sample was PBMCs or T cells enriched from blood (not recorded which). The DNA of the CDR3 is TGTGCCAGCAGCTCGATTAGCGGGGTAGCAGATACGCAGTATTTT. It codes for CASSSISGVADTQYF.